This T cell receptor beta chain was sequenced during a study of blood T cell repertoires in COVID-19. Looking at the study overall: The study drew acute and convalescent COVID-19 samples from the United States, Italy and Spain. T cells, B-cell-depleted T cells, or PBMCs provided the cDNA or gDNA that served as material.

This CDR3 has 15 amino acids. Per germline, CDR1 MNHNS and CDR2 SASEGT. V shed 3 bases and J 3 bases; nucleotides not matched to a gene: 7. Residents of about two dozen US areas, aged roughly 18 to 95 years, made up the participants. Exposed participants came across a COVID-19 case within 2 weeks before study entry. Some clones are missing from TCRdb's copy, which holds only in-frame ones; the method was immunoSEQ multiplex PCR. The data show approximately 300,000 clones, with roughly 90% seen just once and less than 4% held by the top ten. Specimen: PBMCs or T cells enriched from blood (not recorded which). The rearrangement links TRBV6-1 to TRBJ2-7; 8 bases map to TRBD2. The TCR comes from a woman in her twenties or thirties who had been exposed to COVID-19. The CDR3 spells CASSDSRGGIYEQYF. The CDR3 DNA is TGTGCCAGCAGTGACAGTCGGGGGGGGATCTACGAGCAGTACTTC.